The clone carrying this TCR beta chain was seen a handful of times. Per the original methods: The assay estimated nucleated cells by amplifying reference gene primers. Assay used: immunoSEQ multiplex PCR; TCRdb lists only in-frame clones, some missing. V and J calls and clone size come straight from that table; D and trimming were deduced from the DNA. The repertoire holds 250,000 to 300,000 clones, with under 90% as singletons. The V segment lost 5 bases and the J segment 3 bases; nucleotides outside the gene matches: 4. CDR1 SGHRS and CDR2 YFSETQ come from the germline V gene. There are 13 residues in the CDR3. This entry belongs to a study of blood T cell repertoires in COVID-19. Study background: Sites in the United States, Italy and Spain provided acute and convalescent COVID-19 samples. Sources were T cells, B-cell-depleted T cells, or PBMCs; the material itself was cDNA or gDNA.

The receptor's source is a woman aged 55-75 years with active or convalescent COVID-19. The sequenced sample consisted of peripheral blood. This sequence joins TRBV5-1 and TRBJ1-2, with TRBD1 matching 7 bases. CDR3 loop: CASRRDSYYGYTF. In DNA, the CDR3 is TGCGCCAGCAGAAGGGACAGCTACTATGGCTACACCTTC.